This T cell receptor beta chain was captured in a study of T cell repertoires in cytomegalovirus infection. Study-wide findings and caveats: Adding up the frequency of public TCR beta families identified people who carried CMV plus the relevant HLA. In two of eight donors, the top clonotype was HLA-C-restricted CMV-specific.

This clonotype was observed many times. Its matching antigen is unknown. Each CDR3 protein is one row after TCRdb ran MiXCR on the reads. Of 100,000 to 150,000 distinct CDR3 sequences in the sample, 7.5% to 9% were seen once. Germline values: CDR1 ENHRY, CDR2 SYGVKD. The CDR3 has 14 amino acids. V was shortened by 2 bases and J by 8 bases, with 15 bases between the two germline ends. The source material was PBMCs. The J gene is TRBJ1-1, the V gene TRBV10-3; D gene ambiguous. This receptor was taken from a human donor in good health (CMV status not recorded). Some clones in this sample may be carry-over from other donors' samples. Written as DNA, the CDR3 is TGTGCCATCAGTGAGATTTTGGACGCAGCGGAAGCTTTCTTT. It yields the protein CAISEILDAAEAFF.